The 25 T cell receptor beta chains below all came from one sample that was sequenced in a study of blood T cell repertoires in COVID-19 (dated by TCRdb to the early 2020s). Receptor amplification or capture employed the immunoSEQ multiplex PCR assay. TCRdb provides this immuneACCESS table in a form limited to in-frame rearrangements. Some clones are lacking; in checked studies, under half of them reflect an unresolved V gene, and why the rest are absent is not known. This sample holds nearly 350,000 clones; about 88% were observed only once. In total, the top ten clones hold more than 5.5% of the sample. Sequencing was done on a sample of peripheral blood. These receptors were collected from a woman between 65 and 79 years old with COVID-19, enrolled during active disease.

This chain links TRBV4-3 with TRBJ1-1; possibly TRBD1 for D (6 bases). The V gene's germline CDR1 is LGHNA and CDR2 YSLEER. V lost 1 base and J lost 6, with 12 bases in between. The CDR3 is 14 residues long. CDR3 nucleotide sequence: TGCGCCAGCAGCCAAGGCTCAGGGGACGCTGAAGCTTTCTTT. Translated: CASSQGSGDAEAFF.

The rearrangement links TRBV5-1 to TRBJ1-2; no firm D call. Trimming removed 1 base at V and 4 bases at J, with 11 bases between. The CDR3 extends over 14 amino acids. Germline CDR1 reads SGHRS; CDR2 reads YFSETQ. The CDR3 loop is CASSLQVEGYGYTF. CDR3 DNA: TGCGCCAGCAGCTTGCAGGTTGAGGGCTATGGCTACACCTTC.

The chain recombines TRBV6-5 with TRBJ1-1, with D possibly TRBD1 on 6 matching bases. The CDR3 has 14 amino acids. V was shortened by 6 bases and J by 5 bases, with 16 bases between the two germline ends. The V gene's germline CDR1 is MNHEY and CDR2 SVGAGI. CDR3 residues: CASRFHRANTEAFF. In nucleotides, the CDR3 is TGTGCCAGCAGGTTTCACAGGGCGAATACTGAAGCTTTCTTT.

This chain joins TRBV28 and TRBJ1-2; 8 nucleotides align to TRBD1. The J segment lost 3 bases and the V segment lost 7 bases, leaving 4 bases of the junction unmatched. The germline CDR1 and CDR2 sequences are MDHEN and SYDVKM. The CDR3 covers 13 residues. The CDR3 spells CASTTGGYYGYTF. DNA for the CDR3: TGTGCCAGCACTACAGGGGGGTACTATGGCTACACCTTC.

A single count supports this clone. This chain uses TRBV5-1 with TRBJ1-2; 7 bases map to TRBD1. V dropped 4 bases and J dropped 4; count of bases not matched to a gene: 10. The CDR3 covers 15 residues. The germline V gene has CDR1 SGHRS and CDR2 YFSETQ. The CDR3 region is CASSQDPGQIYGYTF. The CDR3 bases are TGCGCCAGCAGCCAAGACCCGGGACAGATCTATGGCTACACCTTC. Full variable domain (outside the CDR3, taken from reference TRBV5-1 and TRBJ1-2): KAGVTQTPRYLIKTRGQQVTLSCSPISGHRSVSWYQQTPGQGLQFLFEYFSETQRNKGNFPGRFSGRQFSNSRSEMNVSTLELGDSALYLCASSQDPGQIYGYTFGSGTRLTVV.

CDR3 amino acids: CASSGSGSTEAFF. The CDR3 nucleotides are TGTGCCAGCAGCGGCAGCGGGAGCACTGAAGCTTTCTTT. The gene calls are TRBV9 and TRBJ1-1; D is undetermined. CDR1 is SGDLS and CDR2 is YYNGEE in the germline V gene. The CDR3 is 13 amino acids. V lost 3 bases and J lost 4, with 10 bases in between.

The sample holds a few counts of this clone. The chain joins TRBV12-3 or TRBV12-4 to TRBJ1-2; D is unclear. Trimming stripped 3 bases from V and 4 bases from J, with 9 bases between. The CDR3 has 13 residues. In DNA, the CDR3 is TGTGCCAGCAGTTTTGGGAGGTCCTATGGCTACACCTTC. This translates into CASSFGRSYGYTF.

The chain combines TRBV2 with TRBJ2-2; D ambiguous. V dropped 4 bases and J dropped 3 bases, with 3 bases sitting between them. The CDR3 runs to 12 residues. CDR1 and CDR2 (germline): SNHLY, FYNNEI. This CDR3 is CASSADTGELFF. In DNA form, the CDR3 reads TGTGCCAGCAGTGCCGACACCGGGGAGCTGTTTTTT.

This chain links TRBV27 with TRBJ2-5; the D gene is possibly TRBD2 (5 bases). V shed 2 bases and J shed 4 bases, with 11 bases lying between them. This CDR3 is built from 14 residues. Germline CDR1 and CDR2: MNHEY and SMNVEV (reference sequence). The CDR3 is CASSLRGLGETQYF. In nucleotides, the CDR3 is TGTGCCAGCAGTTTAAGAGGGCTTGGAGAGACCCAGTACTTC.

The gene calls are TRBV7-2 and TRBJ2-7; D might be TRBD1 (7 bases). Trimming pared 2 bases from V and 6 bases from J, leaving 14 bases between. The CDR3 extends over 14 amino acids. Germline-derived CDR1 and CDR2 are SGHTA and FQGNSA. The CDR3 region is CASSLQGGESEQYF. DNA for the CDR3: TGTGCCAGCAGCTTACAGGGGGGAGAGAGCGAGCAGTACTTC. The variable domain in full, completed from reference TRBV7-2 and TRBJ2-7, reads GAGVSQSPSNKVTEKGKDVELRCDPISGHTALYWYRQSLGQGLEFLIYFQGNSAPDKSGLPSDRFSAERTGGSVSTLTIQRTQQEDSAVYLCASSLQGGESEQYFGPGTRLTVT.

CDR3 DNA sequence: TGTGCCAGCAGCCAGATAGATCAGGGGACCCAGTACTTC. Translating it yields CASSQIDQGTQYF. The chain couples TRBV14 to TRBJ2-5; D perhaps matches TRBD1 (5 bases). Trimming left V 3 bases short and J 7 bases short, with 12 bases between. Per the germline V gene, CDR1 is SGHDN and CDR2 is FVKESK. This CDR3 region has 13 residues.

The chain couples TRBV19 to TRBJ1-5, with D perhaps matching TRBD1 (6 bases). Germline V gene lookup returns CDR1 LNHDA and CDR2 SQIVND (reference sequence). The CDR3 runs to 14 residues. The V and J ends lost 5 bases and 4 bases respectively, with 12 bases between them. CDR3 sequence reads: CASSLTGENQPQHF. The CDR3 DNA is TGTGCCAGTAGTTTGACAGGTGAAAATCAGCCCCAGCATTTT.

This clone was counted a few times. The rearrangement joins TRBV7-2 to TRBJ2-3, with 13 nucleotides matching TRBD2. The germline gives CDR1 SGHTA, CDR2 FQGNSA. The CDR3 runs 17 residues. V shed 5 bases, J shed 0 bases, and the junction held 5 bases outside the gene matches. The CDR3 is CASSPWTSGSSTDTQYF. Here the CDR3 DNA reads TGTGCCAGCAGCCCCTGGACTAGCGGGAGTAGCACAGATACGCAGTATTTT.

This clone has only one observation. As DNA, the CDR3 is TGTGCCTGGAGTCCCCACCGACAGCTCCTAGGTGGTGAGCAGTTCTTC. Its translation: CAWSPHRQLLGGEQFF. J is TRBJ2-1 and V is TRBV30, with D possibly matching TRBD1 (5 bases). The V gene lost 2 bases and the J gene lost 9 bases, with 23 bases spanning the gap. In germline, CDR1 is GTSNPN, CDR2 SVGIG (reference sequence). This CDR3 has 16 amino acids.

CDR3 region: CASSYEGRIVAVNTEAFF. CDR3 in DNA: TGTGCCAGCAGTTATGAGGGCAGAATCGTCGCGGTGAACACTGAAGCTTTCTTT. The gene calls are TRBV6-2 or TRBV6-3 and TRBJ1-1; D is unclear. CDR3 length: 18 residues. Trimming cost V 3 bases and J 0 bases, with 20 bases left between them. Germline V CDR1 and CDR2: MNHEY, SVGEGT.

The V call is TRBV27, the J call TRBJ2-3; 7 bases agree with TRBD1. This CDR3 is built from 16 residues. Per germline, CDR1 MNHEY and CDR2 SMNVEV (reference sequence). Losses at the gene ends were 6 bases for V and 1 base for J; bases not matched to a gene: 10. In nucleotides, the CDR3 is TGTGCCAGCAGACCACAGGGGACCAGGGGCACAGATACGCAGTATTTT. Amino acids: CASRPQGTRGTDTQYF.

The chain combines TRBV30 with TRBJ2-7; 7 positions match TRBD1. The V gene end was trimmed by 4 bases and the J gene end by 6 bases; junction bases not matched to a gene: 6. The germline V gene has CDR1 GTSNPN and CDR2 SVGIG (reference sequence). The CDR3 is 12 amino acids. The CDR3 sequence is CAWNGQAPEQYF. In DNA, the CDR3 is TGTGCCTGGAATGGACAGGCCCCCGAGCAGTACTTC.

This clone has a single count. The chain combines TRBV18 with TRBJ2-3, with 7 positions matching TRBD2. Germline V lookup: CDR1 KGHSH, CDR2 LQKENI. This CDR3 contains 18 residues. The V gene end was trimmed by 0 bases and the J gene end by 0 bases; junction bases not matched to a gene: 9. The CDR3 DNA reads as TGTGCCAGCTCACCACCGGTATGGGAGCGGGGTAGCACAGATACGCAGTATTTT. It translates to CASSPPVWERGSTDTQYF.

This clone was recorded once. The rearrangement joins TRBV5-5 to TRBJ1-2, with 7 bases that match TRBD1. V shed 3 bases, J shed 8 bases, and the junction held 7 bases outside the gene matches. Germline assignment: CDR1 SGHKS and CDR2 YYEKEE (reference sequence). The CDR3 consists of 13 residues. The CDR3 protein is CASSSPTGDGYTF. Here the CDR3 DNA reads TGTGCCAGCAGCTCACCCACAGGGGACGGCTACACCTTC.

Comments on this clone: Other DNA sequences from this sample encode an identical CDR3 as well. The CDR3 loop is CATRGAGGLPEQYF. CDR3 nucleotides: TGTGCCACCAGAGGTGCGGGGGGGCTCCCCGAGCAGTACTTC. The chain couples TRBV19 to TRBJ2-7, with TRBD2 identical over 9 bases. This CDR3 comprises 14 residues. The V and J ends lost 10 bases and 6 bases, in that order; junction bases with no gene match: 13. Germline V CDR1 and CDR2: LNHDA, SQIVND (reference sequence).

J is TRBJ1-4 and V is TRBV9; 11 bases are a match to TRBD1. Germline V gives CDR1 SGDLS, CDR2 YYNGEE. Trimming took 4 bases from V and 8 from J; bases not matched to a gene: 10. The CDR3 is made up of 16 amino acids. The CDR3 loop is CASSIGQGARGEKLFF. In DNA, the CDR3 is TGTGCCAGCAGCATTGGACAGGGGGCCCGAGGAGAAAAACTGTTTTTT.

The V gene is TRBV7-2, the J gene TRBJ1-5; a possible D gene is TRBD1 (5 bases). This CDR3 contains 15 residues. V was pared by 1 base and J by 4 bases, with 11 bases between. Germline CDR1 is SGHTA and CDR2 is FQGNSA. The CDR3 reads CASSLGAGGNQPQHF. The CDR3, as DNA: TGTGCCAGCAGCTTAGGTGCGGGGGGAAATCAGCCCCAGCATTTT.

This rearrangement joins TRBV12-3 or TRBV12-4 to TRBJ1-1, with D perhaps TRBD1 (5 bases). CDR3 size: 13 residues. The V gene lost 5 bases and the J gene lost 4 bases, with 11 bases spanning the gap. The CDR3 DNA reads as TGTGCCAGCAGTCCTTCCAGGGCCACTGAAGCTTTCTTT. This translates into CASSPSRATEAFF.

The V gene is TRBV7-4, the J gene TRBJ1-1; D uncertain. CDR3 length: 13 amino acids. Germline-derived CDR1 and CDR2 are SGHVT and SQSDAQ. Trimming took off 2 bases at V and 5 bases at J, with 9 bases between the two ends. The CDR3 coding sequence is TGTGCCAGCAGCTTAAAAATCCGGACTGAAGCTTTCTTT. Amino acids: CASSLKIRTEAFF.

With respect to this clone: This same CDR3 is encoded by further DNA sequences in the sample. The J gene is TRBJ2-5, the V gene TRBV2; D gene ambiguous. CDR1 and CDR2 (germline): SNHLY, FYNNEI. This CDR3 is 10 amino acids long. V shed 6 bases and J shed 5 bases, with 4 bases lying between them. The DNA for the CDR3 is TGTGCCAGCAGGCGGGAGACCCAGTACTTC. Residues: CASRRETQYF.